One sample yielded the 20 T cell receptor beta chains listed below, sequenced in a study of blood T cell repertoires in COVID-19. The assay was immunoSEQ multiplex PCR, and TCRdb's table has in-frame clones only and misses some. The table records 200,000 to 250,000 clones, 65% to 85% of them present only once. The material sequenced was peripheral blood. The receptors stem from a middle-aged woman with active or convalescent COVID-19.

V gene TRBV28 combines with J gene TRBJ1-4, with a weak D call TRBD1 (5 bases). Germline CDR1 and CDR2: MDHEN and SYDVKM. V lost 2 bases, J lost 6 bases, and 10 bases lay in between. The CDR3 runs 14 residues. In DNA, the CDR3 is TGTGCCAGCAGTTTAGCCAGGGTTGATGAAAAACTGTTTTTT. It yields the protein CASSLARVDEKLFF.

The V and J genes are TRBV12-3 or TRBV12-4 and TRBJ2-7; TRBD1 agrees at 7 bases. The J segment lost 7 bases and the V segment lost 1 base, leaving 4 bases of the junction unmatched. This CDR3 spans 13 amino acids. CDR3 in DNA: TGTGCCAGCAGTTTAGATGGGACAGTTGAGCAGTACTTC. Translation: CASSLDGTVEQYF.

This clone was observed at least ten times. The chain has TRBV4-1 and TRBJ2-3; 8 nucleotides line up with TRBD2. The V and J ends lost 4 bases and 5 bases, in that order; junction bases with no gene match: 5. Germline V gives CDR1 MGHRA, CDR2 YSYEKL. The CDR3 is made up of 14 amino acids. CDR3 loop: CASSLSGTRDTQYF. DNA for the CDR3: TGCGCCAGCAGCCTATCCGGGACTAGAGATACGCAGTATTTT.

The rearrangement joins TRBV4-1 to TRBJ2-5, with 7 bases matching TRBD2. Germline V gene lookup returns CDR1 MGHRA and CDR2 YSYEKL. Trimming took 0 bases from V and 2 from J; bases not matched to a gene: 6. There are 16 residues in the CDR3. The CDR3 DNA reads as TGCGCCAGCAGCCAAGATGGCCTAGCGGTTCAAGAGACCCAGTACTTC. This translates into CASSQDGLAVQETQYF.

The rearrangement joins TRBV6-1 to TRBJ2-3; the D gene is possibly TRBD2 (7 bases). CDR3 length equals 13 residues. Germline values: CDR1 MNHNS, CDR2 SASEGT. Trimming left V 3 bases short and J 4 bases short, with 8 bases between. CDR3 in amino acids: CASSDGGPDTQYF. Written as DNA, the CDR3 is TGTGCCAGCAGTGACGGGGGGCCAGATACGCAGTATTTT.

The rearrangement joins TRBV11-3 to TRBJ1-1; D is unresolved. V lost 1 base and J lost 4, with 13 bases in between. In germline, CDR1 is SGHNT, CDR2 YENEEA. The length of the CDR3 is 15 residues. CDR3 nucleotides: TGTGCCAGCAGCTTAGGTCGGGGAGGCGGCACTGAAGCTTTCTTT. It is translated as CASSLGRGGGTEAFF.

The chain uses TRBV6-5 and TRBJ1-1; D might be TRBD1 (5 bases). The CDR3 sequence is 14 residues long. V lost 3 bases to trimming and J lost 0 bases, with 8 bases between them. Germline V gene data show CDR1 as MNHEY and CDR2 as SVGAGI. CDR3 DNA sequence: TGTGCCAGCAGTTATCAGGGCATGAACACTGAAGCTTTCTTT. Its translation is CASSYQGMNTEAFF.

CDR3 amino acids: CASLGGAGRGYTF. The CDR3 DNA sequence: TGTGCCAGTTTAGGGGGGGCAGGGCGCGGCTACACCTTC. The V and J genes are TRBV28 and TRBJ1-2; D might be TRBD1 (6 bases). CDR3 length: 13 amino acids. V was pared by 9 bases and J by 8 bases, with 19 bases between. CDR1 MDHEN and CDR2 SYDVKM come from the germline V gene.

The chain uses TRBV12-3 or TRBV12-4 and TRBJ1-2; 8 bases map to TRBD1. The trim removed 7 bases at V and 4 bases at J, leaving 5 bases unmatched. The CDR3 is made up of 13 amino acids. CDR3 DNA sequence: TGTGCCAGCACTCAAACAGGGGGCTATGGCTACACCTTC. As protein: CASTQTGGYGYTF.

The genes are TRBV28 and TRBJ1-2; 9 bases fit TRBD1. The CDR3 has 13 amino acids. Germline trimming cut 8 bases from V and 7 bases from J; bases unmatched to any gene: 8. Germline V gene sequence: CDR1 MDHEN, CDR2 SYDVKM. The CDR3 bases are TGTGCCAGCTCCCTCGGGACAGGGCTTGGCTACACCTTC. It codes for CASSLGTGLGYTF.

The chain combines TRBV6-5 with TRBJ2-2; D unclear. CDR1 and CDR2 (germline): MNHEY, SVGAGI. CDR3 length equals 14 residues. V was shortened by 10 bases and J by 1 base, with 13 bases between the two germline ends. CDR3 loop: CATTQAVNTGELFF. For the CDR3, the DNA is TGTGCCACCACCCAGGCAGTGAACACCGGGGAGCTGTTTTTT.

CDR3 bases: TGTGCCAGCGGCCCACGGACAGGGCTCGCTTTCTTT. Its protein product is CASGPRTGLAFF. The chain joins TRBV28 to TRBJ1-1; 8 nucleotides agree with TRBD1. Germline CDR1 and CDR2: MDHEN and SYDVKM. The CDR3 runs to 12 residues. Trimming cost V 8 bases and J 11 bases; bases outside gene matches: 10. Supplemented by reference TRBV28 and TRBJ1-1, the full variable domain reads DVKVTQSSRYLVKRTGEKVFLECVQDMDHENMFWYRQDPGLGLRLIYFSYDVKMKEKGDIPEGYSVSREKKERFSLILESASTNQTSMYLCASGPRTGLAFFGQGTRLTVV.

This rearrangement joins TRBV7-2 to TRBJ2-1; 7 nucleotides align to TRBD2. J was trimmed by 9 bases and V by 6 bases; bases with no gene match: 14. The length of the CDR3 is 15 residues. Germline CDR1 is SGHTA and CDR2 is FQGNSA. CDR3 amino acids: CASSLGGARRGEQFF. CDR3 nucleotides: TGTGCCAGCAGTCTGGGAGGGGCACGGAGAGGTGAGCAGTTCTTC.

The CDR3 DNA follows: TGTGCCAGCAGCGAAGGATTAGCGGGACCTTACTACGAGCAGTACTTC. Protein sequence: CASSEGLAGPYYEQYF. This chain connects TRBV5-4 to TRBJ2-7; 8 bases agree with TRBD2. This CDR3 comprises 16 residues. Germline values: CDR1 SGHNT, CDR2 YYREEE (reference sequence). Trimming took 4 bases from V and 3 from J; bases not matched to a gene: 12.

The chain uses TRBV4-1 and TRBJ1-6; D is uncertain. The V gene lost 0 bases and the J gene lost 7 bases, with 19 bases spanning the gap. Germline CDR1 MGHRA, CDR2 YSYEKL. The CDR3 runs to 18 residues. In DNA, the CDR3 is TGCGCCAGCAGCCAAGAACTGGGCGGGAGGGTCTACAATTCACCCCTCCACTTT. Translated: CASSQELGGRVYNSPLHF.

This clone was observed a few times. V gene TRBV30 combines with J gene TRBJ2-7, with unresolved D. This CDR3 has 11 residues. Trimming took 2 bases from V and 5 from J, leaving 7 bases between them. CDR1 and CDR2 (germline): GTSNPN, SVGIG (reference sequence). Here the CDR3 reads CAWSPSDEQYF. The CDR3 nucleotides read TGTGCCTGGAGTCCCAGCGACGAGCAGTACTTC.

This clone was observed many times. The chain carries TRBV5-6 and TRBJ2-6; possibly TRBD1 for D (6 bases). The germline CDR1 and CDR2 sequences are SGHDT and YYEEEE. This CDR3 comprises 17 residues. Between the trimmed V and J ends, which lost 4 bases and 5 bases, there was a span of 19 bases. As DNA, the CDR3 is TGTGCCAGCAGCCACCAAGACAGGTTATCTTGGGCCAACGTCCTGACTTTC. The encoded protein is CASSHQDRLSWANVLTF.

V usage is TRBV11-2 and J usage is TRBJ1-4; D gene uncertain. CDR1 is SGHAT and CDR2 is FQNNGV in the germline V gene. The CDR3 runs 12 residues. V lost 3 bases, J lost 8 bases, and 7 bases lay in between. CDR3 bases: TGTGCCAGCAGCTTCTCGGGAGAAAAACTGTTTTTT. It codes for CASSFSGEKLFF.

About this clone itself: The same CDR3 can be traced to other DNA sequences in this sample. The V gene is TRBV18, the J gene TRBJ1-1; a weak D match, TRBD1 (5 bases). The length of the CDR3 is 13 residues. V lost 6 bases to trimming and J lost 1 base, with 9 bases between them. CDR1 KGHSH and CDR2 LQKENI come from the germline V gene. For the CDR3, the DNA is TGTGCCAGCTCGCCAGGGCAGAACACTGAAGCTTTCTTT. This translates into CASSPGQNTEAFF.

This chain joins TRBV21-1 and TRBJ2-2; TRBD1 is the table's D call and was not checked against the DNA. TRBV21-1 is annotated as a pseudogene. The CDR3 consists of 21 residues. CDR3 in DNA: TGTGCCAGCAGCAAACGGCCCGGGACAGGGGAACTCTGTCCGAACACCGGGGAGCTGTTTTTT. The encoded protein is CASSKRPGTGELCPNTGELFF.